Each of the 31 T cell receptor beta chains below was sequenced from the same sample in a study of breast tumors, draining lymph nodes, adjacent tissues. Each CDR3 protein gets one entry after TCRdb re-called the multiplex PCR reads with MiXCR. The sample records 200,000 or so distinct CDR3 sequences, around a third being singletons. Breast cancer patients provided tissue from their axillary draining lymph nodes. Sequencing input: axillary lymph node tissue. All receptors come from a female donor with breast cancer. Some clones in this sample may be carry-over from other donors' samples.

This clonotype has ten or more counts. This sequence joins TRBV20-1 and TRBJ2-3, with TRBD2 matching over 10 bases. The CDR3 spans 19 residues. Trimming at V came to 5 bases and at J to 6 bases, leaving 23 bases not matched to a gene. Germline-derived CDR1 and CDR2 are DFQATT and SNEGSKA (reference sequence). DNA for the CDR3: TGCAGTGCTCAGGGCTGGGACAGTTACTCAGCGGGAGGGCCGGATACGCAGTATTTT. It codes for CSAQGWDSYSAGGPDTQYF.

This sequence joins TRBV20-1 and TRBJ2-3, with 14 bases matching TRBD2. There are 17 residues in the CDR3. V dropped 1 base and J dropped 3; count of bases not matched to a gene: 6. Germline-derived CDR1 and CDR2 are DFQATT and SNEGSKA (reference sequence). CDR3 in amino acids: CSARGRLAGGVTDTQYF. As DNA, the CDR3 is TGCAGTGCTAGAGGTCGACTAGCGGGGGGGGTGACAGATACGCAGTATTTT.

The J gene is TRBJ1-5, the V gene TRBV30; 7 positions agree with TRBD1. CDR3 size: 13 residues. The V segment lost 2 bases and the J segment 6 bases; nucleotides outside the gene matches: 4. From germline, CDR1 is GTSNPN and CDR2 SVGIG (reference sequence). The CDR3 nucleotides are TGTGCCTGGAGTACCCAGGGGGGTCAGCCCCAGCATTTT. Translated: CAWSTQGGQPQHF.

This clonotype was detected many times. Since a much larger clone is just one base distant, this may be a read error. The chain recombines TRBV7-2 with TRBJ2-6, with a weak D call TRBD1 (5 bases). CDR1 SGHTA and CDR2 FQGNSA come from the germline V gene. This CDR3 spans 15 amino acids. CDR3 in amino acids: CASSLAGSGANVLPF. The CDR3 DNA is TGTGCCAGCAGCTTAGCAGGCTCTGGGGCCAACGTCCTGCCTTTC. Full variable domain (missing parts from reference TRBV7-2 and TRBJ2-6): GAGVSQSPSNKVTEKGKDVELRCDPISGHTALYWYRQSLGQGLEFLIYFQGNSAPDKSGLPSDRFSAERTGGSVSTLTIQRTQQEDSAVYLCASSLAGSGANVLPFGAGSRLTVL.

About this clonotype itself: A much more abundant neighbour one base away suggests this may be a read error. J is TRBJ1-2 and V is TRBV7-4, with D perhaps matching TRBD1 (5 bases). The CDR3 contains 13 residues. Per the germline V gene, CDR1 is SGHVT and CDR2 is SQSDAQ. Trimming cost V 3 bases and J 8 bases, with 13 bases left between them. The CDR3 DNA is TGTGCCAGCAGCTTCCCCCGGGGGAGGGGCTACACCTTC. Its translation: CASSFPRGRGYTF.

The table lists this clonotype with many counts. The chain links TRBV12-3 or TRBV12-4 to TRBJ1-5, with no clear D. CDR3 length: 17 residues. Trimming took 2 bases from V and 0 from J, leaving 14 bases between them. CDR3 region: CASSLRSGMYSNQPQHF. CDR3 in DNA: TGTGCCAGCAGTTTAAGGTCGGGGATGTATAGCAATCAGCCCCAGCATTTT.

This clonotype was counted ten times or more. The chain couples TRBV6-5 to TRBJ1-5, with 7 bases lining up with TRBD1. Per germline, CDR1 MNHEY and CDR2 SVGAGI. This CDR3 is 14 amino acids long. Losses at the gene ends were 6 bases for V and 3 bases for J; bases not matched to a gene: 5. The CDR3 region is CASRRQGSNQPQHF. CDR3 coding DNA: TGTGCCAGCAGACGACAGGGATCCAATCAGCCCCAGCATTTT.

Comment on this clonotype: Given a much more abundant clone one base away, this may be a read error. The chain joins TRBV20-1 to TRBJ2-1; D perhaps matches TRBD2 (5 bases). Germline V gives CDR1 DFQATT, CDR2 SNEGSKA (reference sequence). Trimming left V 3 bases short and J 8 bases short, with 11 bases between. This CDR3 spans 12 amino acids. The CDR3 reads CSASEGLDEQFF. The DNA for the CDR3 is TGCAGTGCTAGTGAGGGCCTAGATGAGCAGTTCTTC.

Regarding this clonotype: The CDR3 ends on some other residue instead of the conserved phenylalanine or tryptophan, so this is likely a read error. The rearrangement uses TRBV7-2 and TRBJ2-4; D unclear. V was pared by 1 base and J by 0 bases, with 7 bases between. CDR1 and CDR2 from the germline V gene are SGHTA and FQGNSA. The CDR3 runs 15 residues. The CDR3, as DNA: TGTGCCAGCAGCTTAGGCGTCCTAGCCAAAAACATTCAGTACGTC. As protein: CASSLGVLAKNIQYV.

Many counts were recorded for this clonotype. The gene calls are TRBV20-1 and TRBJ2-1; D is tentatively TRBD1 or TRBD2 (5 bases each). The germline CDR1 and CDR2 sequences are DFQATT and SNEGSKA (reference sequence). The CDR3 runs 14 residues. The V and J ends lost 5 bases and 4 bases respectively, with 15 bases between them. CDR3 protein: CSADRDHIYNEQFF. DNA of the CDR3: TGCAGTGCTGACCGGGACCACATATACAATGAGCAGTTCTTC.

There are many counts of this clonotype. This chain joins TRBV7-8 and TRBJ2-7; TRBD1 aligns across 9 bases. From germline, CDR1 is SGHVS and CDR2 FQNEAQ. The CDR3 consists of 16 residues. V shed 0 bases and J 4 bases; nucleotides not matched to a gene: 7. The chain's CDR3 is CASSLARGTGPYEQYF. CDR3 DNA sequence: TGTGCCAGCAGCTTAGCCCGAGGGACAGGGCCATACGAGCAGTACTTC.

Many counts were recorded for this clonotype. This may be a read error: a much more frequent sequence differs by one nucleotide. This sequence joins TRBV7-9 and TRBJ2-5, with TRBD2 matching over 7 bases. Germline-derived CDR1 and CDR2 are SEHNR and FQNEAQ (reference sequence). CDR3 length equals 15 residues. The CDR3 region is CASSSGWGVRETQHF. CDR3 bases: TGTGCCAGCAGCTCCGGCTGGGGGGTGCGGGAGACCCAGCACTTC. The full variable domain, completed using reference TRBV7-9 and TRBJ2-5, is DTGVSQNPRHKITKRGQNVTFRCDPISEHNRLYWYRQTLGQGPEFLTYFQNEAQLEKSRLLSDRFSAERPKGSFSTLEIQRTEQGDSAMYLCASSSGWGVRETQHFGPGTRLLVL.

This clonotype was counted ten times or more. The J gene is TRBJ2-3, the V gene TRBV7-8, with 7 bases matching TRBD2. Trimming removed 0 bases from V and 2 bases from J; junction bases left unmatched: 5. CDR1 is SGHVS, CDR2 FQNEAQ, per germline. The CDR3 has 16 amino acids. The CDR3 region has the DNA TGTGCCAGCAGCTTAGCCACTCTAGCGGCCACAGATACGCAGTATTTT. Protein sequence: CASSLATLAATDTQYF.

Details on this clonotype: A read error is possible here, since a much larger clone lies one base away. Because it lacks the conserved phenylalanine or tryptophan at the end, this CDR3 is likely a read error. The chain couples TRBV7-9 to TRBJ2-5; possible D gene TRBD1, 6 bases. Germline CDR1 SEHNR, CDR2 FQNEAQ (reference sequence). CDR3 length equals 14 residues. Trimming left V 5 bases short and J 0 bases short, with 10 bases between. Written as DNA, the CDR3 is TGTGCCAGCAGCATGACAGGCAACCAAGAGACCCAGTACCTC. It yields the protein CASSMTGNQETQYL.

The rearrangement links TRBV7-9 to TRBJ1-4; 8 positions agree with TRBD1. The CDR3 runs 16 residues. CDR1 and CDR2 from the germline V gene are SEHNR and FQNEAQ (reference sequence). Germline trimming cut 5 bases from V and 10 bases from J; bases unmatched to any gene: 15. The CDR3, as DNA: TGTGCCAGCAGCACTCCGGGACAGGCGAGCTCTGGAAAACTGTTTTTT. Residues: CASSTPGQASSGKLFF.

This clonotype was recorded at least ten times. This chain joins TRBV5-5 and TRBJ2-1; 8 bases are a match to TRBD1. This CDR3 comprises 16 residues. V trimming: 4 bases; J trimming: 9 bases; junction bases outside the gene matches: 15. CDR1 and CDR2 from the germline V gene are SGHKS and YYEKEE (reference sequence). DNA of the CDR3: TGTGCCAGCAGCCGAACCAGGACAGGGATGGTAGGTGAGCAGTTCTTC. It is translated as CASSRTRTGMVGEQFF.

This clonotype was observed once. The chain uses TRBV18 and TRBJ2-2; tentative D call: TRBD1 (5 bases). The J call may be incorrect, as the DNA end agrees better with TRBJ1-1. Germline V gives CDR1 KGHSH, CDR2 LQKENI. This CDR3 is 15 amino acids long. CDR3 sequence (DNA): TGTGCCAGCTTACCGTCCCGCCAGGGGAACACTGAAGCTTTCTTT. It codes for CASLPSRQGNTEAFF.

The rearrangement links TRBV2 to TRBJ1-2; a possible D gene is TRBD1 (5 bases). Germline V gene lookup returns CDR1 SNHLY and CDR2 FYNNEI. This CDR3 is built from 13 residues. V was trimmed by 4 bases and J by 3 bases, leaving 9 bases between them. The CDR3: CASSAVRDYGYTF. The DNA for the CDR3 is TGTGCCAGCAGTGCGGTCAGGGACTATGGCTACACCTTC.

Ten or more counts support this clonotype. This chain joins TRBV12-3 or TRBV12-4 and TRBJ2-7; weak D call: TRBD1 (5 bases). The V end lost 3 bases, the J end lost 10 bases, and 13 bases lay between the germline ends. CDR3 length: 12 amino acids. The CDR3 is CASSLTRDGQYF. Here the CDR3 DNA reads TGTGCCAGCAGTTTGACCAGGGATGGTCAGTACTTC.

This chain uses TRBV6-5 with TRBJ1-5, with a possible D match to TRBD1 (5 bases). This CDR3 is 17 amino acids long. Germline lookup yields CDR1 MNHEY and CDR2 SVGAGI. V gave up 5 bases and J gave up 2 bases, with 19 bases separating them. The CDR3 DNA reads as TGTGCCAGCAGTCCCAGGGCGGGGAGTGTTGGCAATCAGCCCCAGCATTTT. This gives the protein CASSPRAGSVGNQPQHF.

This clonotype was picked up many times. The V gene is TRBV11-2, the J gene TRBJ2-7; tentatively, D is TRBD1 (6 bases). V lost 5 bases and J 6 bases, leaving 14 bases between the germline ends. The CDR3 has 13 residues. CDR1 is SGHAT, CDR2 FQNNGV, per germline. CDR3 in amino acids: CASSPGAVTEQYF. In nucleotides, the CDR3 is TGTGCCAGCAGCCCAGGGGCAGTAACCGAGCAGTACTTC.

This clonotype was seen a single time. The gene calls are TRBV6-1 and TRBJ2-1, with TRBD1 as a possible D gene (8 bases). There are 14 residues in the CDR3. Germline assignment: CDR1 MNHNS and CDR2 SASEGT. Trimming cost V 7 bases and J 8 bases, with 18 bases left between them. CDR3 sequence (DNA): TGTGCCAGCACCCGGACAGGGAGGGTGCATGAGCAGTTCTTC. Translated: CASTRTGRVHEQFF.

This clonotype was seen many times. This chain uses TRBV4-1 with TRBJ1-3, with TRBD1 identical over 10 bases. This CDR3 spans 17 amino acids. Germline V gene data show CDR1 as MGHRA and CDR2 as YSYEKL. V lost 1 base to trimming and J lost 4 bases; unmatched junction nucleotides: 7. CDR3 residues: CASSQAPTGGGGNTIYF. The CDR3 nucleotides are TGCGCCAGCAGCCAAGCCCCGACAGGGGGCGGCGGAAACACCATATATTTT.

In this sample, this clonotype turned up many times. This chain joins TRBV6-2 or TRBV6-3 and TRBJ1-2; D not resolved. The CDR3 consists of 14 residues. In germline, CDR1 is MNHEY, CDR2 SVGEGT. The ends were cut back, 2 bases at V and 0 bases at J, with 7 bases in the middle. The CDR3 DNA is TGTGCCAGCAGTTACACAACAGCTAACTATGGCTACACCTTC. It is translated as CASSYTTANYGYTF.

About this clonotype: A much larger clone differs from this one at a single base, so this may be a read error. The DNA for the CDR3 is TGTGCCAGCAGTTACGGGGTTCTCCGGGGCAACACAGATACGCAGTATTTT. Protein product: CASSYGVLRGNTDTQYF. The chain has TRBV6-6 and TRBJ2-3; D assignment may be TRBD1 or TRBD2 (5 bases each). Trimming left V 2 bases short and J 2 bases short, with 17 bases between. This CDR3 comprises 17 residues. The germline V gene has CDR1 MNHNY and CDR2 SVGAGI (reference sequence).

In this sample, this clonotype turned up a few times. The rearrangement uses TRBV6-1 and TRBJ2-3; D perhaps matches TRBD2 (5 bases). Trimming cost V 4 bases and J 4 bases, with 15 bases left between them. The germline gives CDR1 MNHNS, CDR2 SASEGT. There are 15 residues in the CDR3. The CDR3 DNA reads TGTGCCAGCAGTGGAGGGCGAGTGGTAGCAGATACGCAGTATTTT. This sequence encodes CASSGGRVVADTQYF.

The chain joins TRBV20-1 to TRBJ1-5, with 7 bases lining up with TRBD1. The V gene's germline CDR1 is DFQATT and CDR2 SNEGSKA (reference sequence). This CDR3 has 14 amino acids. After removal of 2 bases from V and 4 bases from J, the junction contained 5 bases not matched to a gene. In DNA form, the CDR3 reads TGCAGTGCTAGACCGACAGGGAGGAATCAGCCCCAGCATTTT. Protein: CSARPTGRNQPQHF.

There are many counts of this clonotype. V gene TRBV19 combines with J gene TRBJ2-7, with TRBD2 matching 11 bases. Germline trimming cut 5 bases from V and 3 bases from J; bases unmatched to any gene: 15. The CDR3 consists of 18 residues. Per the germline V gene, CDR1 is LNHDA and CDR2 is SQIVND (reference sequence). The CDR3 is CASSLKLGTGTSGYEQYF. CDR3 coding DNA: TGTGCCAGTAGTTTAAAGTTGGGGACCGGGACTAGCGGCTACGAGCAGTACTTC. Supplemented by reference TRBV19 and TRBJ2-7, the full variable domain reads DGGITQSPKYLFRKEGQNVTLSCEQNLNHDAMYWYRQDPGQGLRLIYYSQIVNDFQKGDIAEGYSVSREKKESFPLTVTSAQKNPTAFYLCASSLKLGTGTSGYEQYFGPGTRLTVT.

This clonotype was recorded a few times. This chain links TRBV20-1 with TRBJ1-1; D not resolved. Per germline, CDR1 DFQATT and CDR2 SNEGSKA (reference sequence). V gave up 2 bases and J gave up 4 bases, with 8 bases separating them. This CDR3 spans 12 amino acids. The CDR3: CSARLPSTEAFF. In DNA form, the CDR3 reads TGCAGTGCTAGACTCCCCAGCACTGAAGCTTTCTTT.

In its sample, this clonotype was seen many times. The CDR3 sequence is CASRRDRGVNQPQHF. In DNA form, the CDR3 reads TGTGCCAGCAGACGGGACAGGGGGGTCAATCAGCCCCAGCATTTT. The chain joins TRBV6-5 to TRBJ1-5; 11 nucleotides agree with TRBD1. The CDR3 runs 15 residues. Germline lookup yields CDR1 MNHEY and CDR2 SVGAGI. V lost 6 bases to trimming and J lost 3 bases; unmatched junction nucleotides: 4.

The table lists this clonotype with many counts. The chain uses TRBV28 and TRBJ1-2; D is undetermined. The CDR3 has 13 residues. CDR1 MDHEN and CDR2 SYDVKM come from the germline V gene. Trimming stripped 3 bases from V and 4 bases from J, with 9 bases between. The CDR3 bases are TGTGCCAGCAGTTTTCGGGGAACCTATGGCTACACCTTC. Its protein product is CASSFRGTYGYTF.